This section outlines one TCR beta chain sequence together with its context. The J segment lost 3 bases and the V segment lost 7 bases, leaving 7 bases of the junction unmatched. The CDR3 is 16 amino acids. In germline, CDR1 is LNHDA, CDR2 SQIVND (reference sequence). The data were produced by immunoSEQ multiplex PCR, yet TCRdb's version contains in-frame clones alone and is incomplete. The sample contains 56,000 or so clones, around nine tenths of which appear only once. The data belong to a study of blood T cell repertoires in COVID-19. The clonotype comes from a woman of 80 years or more with active COVID-19. The specimen sequenced was peripheral blood. The chain has TRBV19 and TRBJ1-6; 9 bases are shared with TRBD1. Written as DNA, the CDR3 is TGTGCCAGTAAGCCCGCGACAGGGGGCTATAATTCACCCCTCCACTTT. This codes for CASKPATGGYNSPLHF.